This T cell receptor (beta chain) was observed in a study of blood T cell repertoires in COVID-19. Sequencing was performed with immunoSEQ multiplex PCR; in TCRdb, only in-frame clones are kept and a portion is missing. Among about 310,000 clones listed, roughly 87% were seen once. V lost 5 bases and J lost 4, with 8 bases in between. The CDR3 runs to 12 residues. CDR1 and CDR2 (germline): SGHTA, FQGNSA. Sample: PBMCs or T cells enriched from blood (not recorded which). J is TRBJ2-5 and V is TRBV7-2; weak D call: TRBD2 (5 bases). The sequence derives from a woman between 18 and 29 years old who had recovered from COVID-19. CDR3 loop: CASSHEGETQYF. CDR3 nucleotides: TGTGCCAGCAGCCACGAGGGAGAGACCCAGTACTTC.